The subject of this entry is one T cell receptor beta chain. Its antigen is not identified. The sample originates from a study of blood T cells in healthy people across ages. Overall study: The template switching approach captured approximately one barcoded beta molecule for every two T cells.

Next came a second PCR, run for roughly 6 to 11 cycles, which used a sample-barcoded 5' primer along with a J-beta primer mix. Each CDR3 protein gets one entry after TCRdb re-called the 5' RACE reads with MiXCR. The table records over a million distinct CDR3 sequences, approximately 59% of them present only once. Every donor provided roughly 9.1 milliliters of peripheral blood. Overall study findings and caveats: Possibly, changes in expanded clonotypes were confounded because donor CMV status was unknown. The study found TCR beta diversity correlated strongly with naive T cell percentage.

Germline-derived CDR1 and CDR2 are SGHVS and FNYEAQ. With 5 bases removed from V and 1 base from J, the gap between germline ends came to 17 bases. The CDR3 covers 16 residues. Sequenced: blood. The sequence derives from a man younger than 30 in good health. The V call is TRBV7-6, the J call TRBJ1-2; no clear D gene. The chain's CDR3 is CASSPGSLVLNYGYTF. As DNA, the CDR3 is TGTGCCAGCAGCCCCGGGTCACTAGTCCTTAACTATGGCTACACCTTC.